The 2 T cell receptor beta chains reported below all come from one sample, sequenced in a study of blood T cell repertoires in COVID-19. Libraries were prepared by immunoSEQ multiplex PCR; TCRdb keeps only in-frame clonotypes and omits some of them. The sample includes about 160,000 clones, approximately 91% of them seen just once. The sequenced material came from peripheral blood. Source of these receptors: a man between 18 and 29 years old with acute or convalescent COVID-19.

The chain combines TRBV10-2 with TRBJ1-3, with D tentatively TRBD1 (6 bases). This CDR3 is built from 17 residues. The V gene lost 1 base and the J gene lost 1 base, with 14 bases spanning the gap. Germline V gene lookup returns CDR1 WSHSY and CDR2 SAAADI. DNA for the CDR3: TGCGCCAGCAGTGAGTTGGGACACGGGGCGTCTGGAAACACCATATATTTT. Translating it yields CASSELGHGASGNTIYF.

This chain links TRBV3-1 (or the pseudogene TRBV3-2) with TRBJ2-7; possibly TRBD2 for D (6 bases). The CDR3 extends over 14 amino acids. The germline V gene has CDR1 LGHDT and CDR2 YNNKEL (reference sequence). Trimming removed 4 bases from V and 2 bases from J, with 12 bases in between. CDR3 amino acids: CASSPRDFPYEQYF. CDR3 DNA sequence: TGTGCCAGCAGCCCCCGGGACTTCCCCTACGAGCAGTACTTC.